This T cell receptor (beta chain) was sequenced for a study of blood T cell repertoires in COVID-19. As originally analysed: Amplification with reference gene primers provided the estimates of nucleated cell counts. Profiled with immunoSEQ multiplex PCR; TCRdb holds only in-frame clones, not every one. V, J and clone size were drawn from that table, and D and trimming were deduced from the DNA. The repertoire holds some 120,000 clones, with roughly nine tenths as singletons. The CDR3 is 15 amino acids. The V gene lost 1 base and the J gene lost 4 bases, with 10 bases spanning the gap. Germline loops: CDR1 SNHLY, CDR2 FYNNEI.

This TCR was recovered from a human donor with active COVID-19. The donor label of this sample is uncertain. The sample consisted of peripheral blood. This chain links TRBV2 with TRBJ2-2, with D tentatively TRBD1 (6 bases). CDR3 DNA sequence: TGTGCCAGCAGTGAAGAACAGGGCGGCACCGGGGAGCTGTTTTTT. It yields the protein CASSEEQGGTGELFF. The full variable domain, its missing parts supplied by reference TRBV2 and TRBJ2-2, is EPEVTQTPSHQVTQMGQEVILRCVPISNHLYFYWYRQILGQKVEFLVSFYNNEISEKSEIFDDQFSVERPDGSNFTLKIRSTKLEDSAMYFCASSEEQGGTGELFFGEGSRLTVL.